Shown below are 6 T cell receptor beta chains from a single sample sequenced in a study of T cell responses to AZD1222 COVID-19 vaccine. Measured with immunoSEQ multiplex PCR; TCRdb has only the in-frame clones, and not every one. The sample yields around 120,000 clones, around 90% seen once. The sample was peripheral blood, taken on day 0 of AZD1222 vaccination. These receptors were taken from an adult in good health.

This chain's CDR3 is CASTRDRSNEAFF. DNA for the CDR3: TGTGCCAGCACCAGGGACAGATCAAATGAAGCTTTCTTT. The J gene is TRBJ1-1, the V gene TRBV6-5, with 7 bases matching TRBD1. The CDR3 length is 13 residues. Trimming at V came to 7 bases and at J to 7 bases, leaving 9 bases not matched to a gene. Germline V lookup: CDR1 MNHEY, CDR2 SVGAGI.

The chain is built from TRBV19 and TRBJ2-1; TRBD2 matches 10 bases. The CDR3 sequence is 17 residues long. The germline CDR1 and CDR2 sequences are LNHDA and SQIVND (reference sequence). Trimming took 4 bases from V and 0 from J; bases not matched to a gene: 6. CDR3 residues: CASSRRTSGSSYNEQFF. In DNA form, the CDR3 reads TGTGCCAGTAGTAGAAGGACTAGCGGAAGCTCCTACAATGAGCAGTTCTTC.

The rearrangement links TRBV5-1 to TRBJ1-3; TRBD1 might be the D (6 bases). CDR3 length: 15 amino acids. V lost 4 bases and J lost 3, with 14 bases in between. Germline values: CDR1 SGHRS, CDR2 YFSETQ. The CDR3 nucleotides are TGCGCCAGCAGCCCCGGACAGATAATTGGAAACACCATATATTTT. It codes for CASSPGQIIGNTIYF.

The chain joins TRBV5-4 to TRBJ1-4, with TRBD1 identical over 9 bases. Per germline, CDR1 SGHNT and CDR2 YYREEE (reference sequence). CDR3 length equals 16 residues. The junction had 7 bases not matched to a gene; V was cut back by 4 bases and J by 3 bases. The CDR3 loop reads CASSRTGDSANEKLFF. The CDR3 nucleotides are TGTGCCAGCAGCCGGACAGGGGATAGTGCTAATGAAAAACTGTTTTTT.

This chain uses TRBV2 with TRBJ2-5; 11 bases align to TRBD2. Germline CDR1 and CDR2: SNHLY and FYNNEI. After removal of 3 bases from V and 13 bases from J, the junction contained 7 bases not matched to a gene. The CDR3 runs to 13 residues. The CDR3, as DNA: TGTGCCAGCAGTGAGGGACTAGCGGAGGTCGGGTACTTC. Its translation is CASSEGLAEVGYF.

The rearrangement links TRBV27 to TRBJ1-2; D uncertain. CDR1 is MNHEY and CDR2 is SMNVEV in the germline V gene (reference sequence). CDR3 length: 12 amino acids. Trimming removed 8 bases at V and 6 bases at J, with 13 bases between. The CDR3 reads CASRFGLNGYTF. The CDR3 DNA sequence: TGTGCCAGCCGCTTCGGGCTCAATGGCTACACCTTC.